One T cell receptor (beta chain) is described in this entry. Its antigen remains unidentified. 60 Vbeta and 13 Jbeta primers were used in PCR. Measured with immunoSEQ multiplex PCR; TCRdb has only the in-frame clones, and not every one. This sample carries 100,000 to 150,000 clones, around 74% of them seen once, and the ten largest clones take 4% to 5%. This sample was taken from a study of cytomegalovirus exposure and HLA in healthy donors. In germline, CDR1 is MNHEY, CDR2 SVGAGI. This CDR3 is 14 amino acids long. V was shortened by 7 bases and J by 5 bases, with 18 bases between the two germline ends. Study observations and caveats: Later analysis identified several of the most significant clusters that appeared linked to common viral pathogens. Published work reported that the classifier diagnosed cytomegalovirus status with high specificity and sensitivity.

The chain carries TRBV6-5 and TRBJ2-7; D is possibly TRBD2 (6 bases). Sequencing was performed on PBMCs. The sequence was collected from a woman aged 45-59 years in good health and CMV-seropositive. The CDR3 sequence is CASTAGGSGDEQYF. The CDR3 coding sequence is TGTGCCAGCACCGCAGGAGGGTCAGGCGACGAGCAGTACTTC.